This T cell receptor beta chain was identified in a study of T cell responses to AZD1222 COVID-19 vaccine. Deletions cut 2 bases from V and 3 bases from J, with 16 bases between. The CDR3 consists of 16 residues. The V gene's germline CDR1 is MGHRA and CDR2 YSYEKL. Overall study findings and caveats: Across the whole spike, CD4 TCRs peaked at regions 160-218 and 743-854. Females made up more of the donors, who were largely white British, and clonal diversity may have come out too low. Repertoires were sampled only after the peak T cell response. Reports indicate that nearly half of spike-specific TCRs are directed at unmutated variant regions.

This clone was found once. Its antigen is not known. The method was immunoSEQ multiplex PCR; TCRdb's version includes in-frame clones alone and lacks a portion of them. The data contain 150,000 to 190,000 clones, approximately 90% of them seen just once; the ten biggest clones take up approximately 7%. The chain employs TRBV4-1 and TRBJ2-5; D might be TRBD1 (6 bases). Here the sequenced sample was peripheral blood, taken after recovery from COVID-19. This receptor was taken from an adult who had recovered from COVID-19. CDR3 sequence (DNA): TGCGCCAGCAGCCAACCCAGCAGGGGATGGGAAGAGACCCAGTACTTC. Translating it yields CASSQPSRGWEETQYF.